Each of the 31 T cell receptor beta chains below was sequenced from the same sample in a study of OX40 agonist ivuxolimab in advanced cancers. Produced via immunoSEQ multiplex PCR; TCRdb's table is partial and in-frame only. The table lists about 72,000 clones, more than 65% of them singletons, with approximately 5% in the top ten. Specimen: CD4+ or CD8+ T cells sorted from blood, collected in a trial of the OX40 agonist ivuxolimab. The source of these receptors is an adult with an advanced solid tumor such as melanoma, head and neck, liver or kidney cancer.

This chain joins TRBV29-1 and TRBJ1-1, with unresolved D. This CDR3 is 14 amino acids long. Germline CDR1 SQVTM, CDR2 ANQGSEA. The ends were cut back, 7 bases at V and 3 bases at J, with 18 bases in the middle. The CDR3 protein is CSALQARDHTEAFF. CDR3 DNA: TGCAGCGCCCTCCAGGCCAGAGATCACACTGAAGCTTTCTTT.

This clone has more than one count but fewer than ten. The chain links TRBV29-1 to TRBJ2-7, with D possibly TRBD2 on 5 matching bases. Germline V CDR1 and CDR2: SQVTM, ANQGSEA. Trimming left V 0 bases short and J 0 bases short, with 9 bases between. The CDR3 extends over 14 amino acids. In nucleotides, the CDR3 is TGCAGCGTTGAAGAGTTTGAGGGCTCCTACGAGCAGTACTTC. The encoded protein is CSVEEFEGSYEQYF.

A few counts support this clone. The rearrangement joins TRBV27 to TRBJ2-7; D gene uncertain. Trimming stripped 3 bases from V and 0 bases from J, with 21 bases between. Germline V gene sequence: CDR1 MNHEY, CDR2 SMNVEV (reference sequence). This CDR3 region has 18 residues. In DNA, the CDR3 is TGTGCCAGCAGTTTCTCACCCCACTCGGGTCCGGGCTCCTACGAGCAGTACTTC. It is translated as CASSFSPHSGPGSYEQYF.

This clone occurred a few times. V gene TRBV5-1 combines with J gene TRBJ2-7; 8 bases fit TRBD1. The CDR3 runs 15 residues. Germline trimming cut 0 bases from V and 3 bases from J; bases unmatched to any gene: 5. The germline V gene has CDR1 SGHRS and CDR2 YFSETQ. In DNA, the CDR3 is TGCGCCAGCAGCTTGGGATGGGACAGGAGCTACGAGCAGTACTTC. It codes for CASSLGWDRSYEQYF.

The chain employs TRBV6-5 and TRBJ1-1; D gene uncertain. CDR3 length equals 13 residues. V lost 0 bases and J lost 1, with 3 bases in between. Germline CDR1 MNHEY, CDR2 SVGAGI. This chain's CDR3 is CASSYSRNTEAFF. In nucleotides, the CDR3 is TGTGCCAGCAGTTACTCGAGGAACACTGAAGCTTTCTTT.

The gene calls are TRBV19 and TRBJ2-6; D remains ambiguous. The germline V gene has CDR1 LNHDA and CDR2 SQIVND (reference sequence). This CDR3 has 15 amino acids. V was pared by 7 bases and J by 0 bases, with 10 bases between. The CDR3: CASTTHRSGANVLTF. DNA for the CDR3: TGTGCCAGTACTACCCACCGCTCTGGGGCCAACGTCCTGACTTTC.

V is TRBV11-1 and J is TRBJ1-4; D gene uncertain. Per germline, CDR1 SGHAT and CDR2 FQDESV (reference sequence). The CDR3 extends over 15 amino acids. V lost 3 bases to trimming and J lost 8 bases, with 16 bases between them. The CDR3 sequence: CASSFYPQREEKLFF. The CDR3 nucleotides read TGTGCCAGCAGCTTCTATCCCCAGCGGGAAGAAAAACTGTTTTTT.

This chain links TRBV4-1 with TRBJ1-1; 8 bases are shared with TRBD1. The CDR3 is made up of 16 amino acids. Germline assignment: CDR1 MGHRA and CDR2 YSYEKL. Losses at the gene ends were 4 bases for V and 0 bases for J; bases not matched to a gene: 7. In DNA, the CDR3 is TGCGCCAGCAGCCGCCAGGCGGGACAGGTGAACACTGAAGCTTTCTTT. Translating gives CASSRQAGQVNTEAFF.

The chain is built from TRBV5-1 and TRBJ2-3; TRBD2 matches 8 bases. Germline V gene lookup returns CDR1 SGHRS and CDR2 YFSETQ. V shed 3 bases, J shed 2 bases, and the junction held 8 bases outside the gene matches. The CDR3 runs to 16 residues. CDR3 region: CASSYGRGAPTDTQYF. The CDR3 DNA reads TGCGCCAGCAGCTACGGGCGGGGGGCTCCCACAGATACGCAGTATTTT.

V is TRBV27 and J is TRBJ2-7; D is perhaps TRBD1 (6 bases). Germline V gene sequence: CDR1 MNHEY, CDR2 SMNVEV (reference sequence). The CDR3 has 13 residues. V lost 7 bases to trimming and J lost 5 bases, with 15 bases between them. The CDR3 region is CASKRTGRDEQYF. The CDR3 region has the DNA TGTGCCAGCAAACGAACAGGGAGAGACGAGCAGTACTTC.

This clone appeared once. The V and J genes are TRBV7-9 and TRBJ1-6; no clear D. Germline CDR1 is SEHNR and CDR2 is FQNEAQ (reference sequence). CDR3 length: 16 amino acids. Trimming shortened V by 1 base and J by 9 bases, and 16 bases separated the two germline ends. CDR3 sequence: CASSLVVSGEGSPLHF. For the CDR3, the DNA is TGTGCCAGCAGCTTAGTGGTCTCAGGAGAGGGTTCACCCCTCCACTTT.

The J gene is TRBJ2-1, the V gene TRBV5-5; 8 bases match TRBD1. V lost 0 bases, J lost 7 bases, and 12 bases stayed unmatched. Germline V gene data show CDR1 as SGHKS and CDR2 as YYEKEE (reference sequence). This CDR3 contains 17 residues. The CDR3: CASSLDPGTGPWNEQFF. CDR3 bases: TGTGCCAGCAGCTTGGACCCCGGGACAGGACCTTGGAATGAGCAGTTCTTC.

The chain uses TRBV9 and TRBJ2-3; TRBD2 matches at 14 bases. Losses at the gene ends were 3 bases for V and 4 bases for J; bases not matched to a gene: 4. The germline CDR1 and CDR2 sequences are SGDLS and YYNGEE. The CDR3 has 16 amino acids. CDR3 region: CASSGLAGGPPDTQYF. In nucleotides, the CDR3 is TGTGCCAGCAGCGGACTAGCGGGGGGGCCCCCAGATACGCAGTATTTT.

The sample holds a few counts of this clone. The gene calls are TRBV2 and TRBJ1-1; D remains unclear. The CDR3 is 14 residues long. From germline, CDR1 is SNHLY and CDR2 FYNNEI. Trimming took off 6 bases at V and 4 bases at J, with 15 bases between the two ends. The CDR3 sequence: CASRASLGGTEAFF. The CDR3 bases are TGTGCCAGCAGGGCGTCCCTAGGAGGCACTGAAGCTTTCTTT.

The chain couples TRBV6-1 to TRBJ2-5, with D perhaps matching TRBD2 (6 bases). The last part of the DNA fits TRBJ2-7 better; the J call may be wrong. This CDR3 has 13 residues. CDR1 is MNHNS and CDR2 is SASEGT in the germline V gene. Here the CDR3 DNA reads TGTGCCACCCAGGAGGGAAGCTCCTACGAGCAGTACTTC. Protein: CATQEGSSYEQYF.

The chain recombines TRBV18 with TRBJ2-1, with D possibly matching TRBD2 (6 bases). Germline V lookup: CDR1 KGHSH, CDR2 LQKENI. The V end was cut by 5 bases, the J end by 5 bases, with 10 bases between. The CDR3 is made up of 13 amino acids. CDR3 loop: CASSAGLHNEQFF. DNA for the CDR3: TGTGCCAGCTCAGCGGGACTTCACAATGAGCAGTTCTTC.

V is TRBV25-1 and J is TRBJ2-1, with 7 bases fitting TRBD2. CDR1 and CDR2 (germline): MGHDK, SYGVNS. The trim removed 2 bases at V and 4 bases at J, leaving 8 bases unmatched. The CDR3 contains 16 residues. CDR3 amino acids: CASSELGREGYNEQFF. Written as DNA, the CDR3 is TGTGCCAGCAGTGAACTAGGCAGGGAGGGTTACAATGAGCAGTTCTTC.

The J gene is TRBJ1-2, the V gene TRBV4-3; D might be TRBD1 (5 bases). This CDR3 spans 18 amino acids. Germline loops: CDR1 LGHNA, CDR2 YSLEER. Trimming cost V 4 bases and J 7 bases, with 28 bases left between them. This CDR3 reads CASSPRKRTGGLFGGYTF. The CDR3 region has the DNA TGCGCCAGCAGCCCCCGCAAAAGAACAGGAGGGCTTTTCGGTGGCTACACCTTC.

The chain carries TRBV6-5 and TRBJ2-2; possible D gene TRBD1, 5 bases. CDR1 and CDR2 (germline): MNHEY, SVGAGI. The CDR3 is 15 amino acids. The V and J ends lost 0 bases and 2 bases respectively, with 7 bases between them. CDR3 protein: CASSYSDRNTGELFF. Here the CDR3 DNA reads TGTGCCAGCAGTTACTCTGACAGAAACACCGGGGAGCTGTTTTTT.

The chain's CDR3 is CASRPGFQNTEAFF. The CDR3 DNA sequence: TGCGCCAGCAGACCAGGGTTTCAGAACACTGAAGCTTTCTTT. The chain recombines TRBV5-1 with TRBJ1-1; tentative D call: TRBD1 (5 bases). With 5 bases removed from V and 1 base from J, the gap between germline ends came to 12 bases. The germline CDR1 and CDR2 sequences are SGHRS and YFSETQ. The CDR3 is made up of 14 amino acids.

The chain joins TRBV19 to TRBJ2-1, with a possible D match to TRBD2 (7 bases). The length of the CDR3 is 15 residues. Per germline, CDR1 LNHDA and CDR2 SQIVND (reference sequence). The V and J ends lost 6 bases and 5 bases respectively, with 17 bases between them. The CDR3 spells CASRSGAGLHNEQFF. CDR3 nucleotide sequence: TGTGCCAGTAGGTCGGGGGCGGGACTACACAATGAGCAGTTCTTC.

This clone was seen a single time. The chain carries TRBV6-5 and TRBJ1-2; 9 positions match TRBD1. Germline CDR1 is MNHEY and CDR2 is SVGAGI. Trimming removed 2 bases from V and 5 bases from J; junction bases left unmatched: 3. This CDR3 is 14 amino acids long. Written as DNA, the CDR3 is TGTGCCAGCAGTTACCTGGACAGGGGATATGGCTACACCTTC. It specifies CASSYLDRGYGYTF.

The chain combines TRBV30 with TRBJ1-3; weak D call: TRBD1 (5 bases). The germline gives CDR1 GTSNPN, CDR2 SVGIG (reference sequence). The CDR3 covers 16 residues. V lost 2 bases to trimming and J lost 0 bases, with 14 bases between them. This CDR3 reads CAWSPLWGISGNTIYF. The CDR3 bases are TGTGCCTGGAGTCCCCTGTGGGGGATCTCTGGAAACACCATATATTTT.

V is TRBV29-1 and J is TRBJ1-2; D is unclear. V was clipped by 4 bases and J by 0 bases, with 9 bases between them. The CDR3 length is 13 residues. Germline V gives CDR1 SQVTM, CDR2 ANQGSEA. DNA of the CDR3: TGCAGCGTTGTTTTGCAGCCTAACTATGGCTACACCTTC. Translated: CSVVLQPNYGYTF.

V usage is TRBV12-1 and J usage is TRBJ2-5; TRBD2 reflects the table's D call only, with no check against the DNA. TRBV12-1 is a known pseudogene. The CDR3 spans 15 residues. CDR3 loop: CASSVERGGRETQYF. CDR3 sequence (DNA): TGTGCCAGCAGCGTCGAGCGGGGGGGCCGGGAGACCCAGTACTTC.

The chain couples TRBV5-4 to TRBJ2-4, with D possibly being TRBD2 (6 bases). The CDR3 is made up of 15 amino acids. CDR1 and CDR2 (germline): SGHNT, YYREEE (reference sequence). V lost 4 bases to trimming and J lost 7 bases, with 18 bases between them. CDR3 coding DNA: TGTGCCAGCAGCCCCGGAGGGACTGAGAAGAACATTCAGTACTTC. It is translated as CASSPGGTEKNIQYF.

CDR3 sequence reads: CASSLYGIKSFNYGYTF. Written as DNA, the CDR3 is TGCGCCAGCAGCTTGTATGGGATTAAATCCTTTAACTATGGCTACACCTTC. The chain employs TRBV5-1 and TRBJ1-2; D gene ambiguous. Germline V lookup: CDR1 SGHRS, CDR2 YFSETQ. Between the trimmed V and J ends, which lost 1 base and 1 base, there was a span of 17 bases. There are 17 residues in the CDR3.

The chain employs TRBV5-4 and TRBJ1-1; D gene unclear. Germline V gene sequence: CDR1 SGHNT, CDR2 YYREEE (reference sequence). The CDR3 totals 16 residues. V was clipped by 3 bases and J by 5 bases, with 20 bases between them. The CDR3 region is CASSSPSTTSGTEAFF. The DNA for the CDR3 is TGTGCCAGCAGCTCCCCCTCCACAACCAGTGGGACTGAAGCTTTCTTT.

The CDR3 DNA is TGTGCTAGTGCCGCCGAGGGCAATCAGCCCCAGCATTTT. Translating it yields CASAAEGNQPQHF. The genes are TRBV12-5 and TRBJ1-5; D is ambiguous. V lost 7 bases to trimming and J lost 2 bases, with 9 bases between them. This CDR3 has 13 amino acids. From germline, CDR1 is LGHNT and CDR2 FRNRAP. The full variable domain, in which reference TRBV12-5 and TRBJ1-5 provide the parts outside the CDR3, is DARVTQTPRHKVTEMGQEVTMRCQPILGHNTVFWYRQTMMQGLELLAYFRNRAPLDDSGMPKDRFSAEMPDATLATLKIQPSEPRDSAVYFCASAAEGNQPQHFGDGTRLSIL.

The chain has TRBV27 and TRBJ1-2, with D possibly TRBD1 on 6 matching bases. The germline CDR1 and CDR2 sequences are MNHEY and SMNVEV (reference sequence). The CDR3 totals 13 residues. Trimming took off 6 bases at V and 5 bases at J, with 13 bases between the two ends. CDR3 loop: CASSPTGLYGYTF. CDR3 nucleotides: TGTGCCAGCAGCCCGACAGGCCTGTATGGCTACACCTTC.

This rearrangement joins TRBV19 to TRBJ2-7; perhaps TRBD1 as D (6 bases). The germline gives CDR1 LNHDA, CDR2 SQIVND (reference sequence). V dropped 3 bases and J dropped 0 bases, with 24 bases sitting between them. The CDR3 covers 19 residues. The CDR3 region has the DNA TGTGCCAGTAGTATTAAAGGCGGCAGGGGCCATACGAGCTCCTACGAGCAGTACTTC. It specifies CASSIKGGRGHTSSYEQYF.